This T cell receptor (beta chain) was recovered during a study of blood T cell repertoires in COVID-19. In this sample, this clone turned up a few times. Trimming took 6 bases from V and 2 from J, leaving 19 bases between them. Germline V gene sequence: CDR1 LNHDA, CDR2 SQIVND (reference sequence). The CDR3 is made up of 16 amino acids. TCRdb's table, derived via immunoSEQ multiplex PCR, lists solely in-frame clones and lacks some. The table records about 300,000 clones, 70% to 90% of them present only once. The receptor's source is a woman aged 25 to 39 who had recovered from COVID-19. The rearrangement uses TRBV19 and TRBJ2-5, with D tentatively TRBD1 (6 bases). The sample was PBMCs or T cells enriched from blood (not recorded which). CDR3 sequence: CASSRHTGTQQETQYF. The CDR3 DNA sequence: TGTGCCAGTAGCCGACATACCGGGACACAACAAGAGACCCAGTACTTC. The full variable domain, its missing parts supplied by reference TRBV19 and TRBJ2-5, is DGGITQSPKYLFRKEGQNVTLSCEQNLNHDAMYWYRQDPGQGLRLIYYSQIVNDFQKGDIAEGYSVSREKKESFPLTVTSAQKNPTAFYLCASSRHTGTQQETQYFGPGTRLLVL.